This T cell receptor (beta chain) is from a study of HIV-infected children after antiretroviral therapy interruption. In this sample, this clonotype turned up many times. Unique molecular identifiers were included in an RNA-based 3' RACE TCR library. Each CDR3 protein gets one entry after TCRdb re-called the 3' RACE reads with MiXCR. Here the sample spans 40,000 or so distinct CDR3 sequences, more than 6.5% being singletons. As to treatment: PENTA 11 planned treatment interruption arm or continuous ART arm. The CDR3 spans 15 residues. Germline V gene sequence: CDR1 SGHDN, CDR2 FVKESK. The V end was cut by 4 bases, the J end by 5 bases, with 17 bases between.

The receptor was derived from a pool of human donors with HIV. The chain recombines TRBV14 with TRBJ1-1; the D is unclear. Here the sequenced sample was CD45RA+ CD4+ T cells from PBMCs, pooled from several time points, taken from a donor given antiretroviral therapy, either interrupted or continuous. As to subset: naive CD4+ CD45RA+ CD45RO- T cells. This chain's CDR3 is CASSPDSVGVTEAFF. Written as DNA, the CDR3 is TGTGCCAGCAGCCCCGATTCAGTTGGGGTTACTGAAGCTTTCTTT.